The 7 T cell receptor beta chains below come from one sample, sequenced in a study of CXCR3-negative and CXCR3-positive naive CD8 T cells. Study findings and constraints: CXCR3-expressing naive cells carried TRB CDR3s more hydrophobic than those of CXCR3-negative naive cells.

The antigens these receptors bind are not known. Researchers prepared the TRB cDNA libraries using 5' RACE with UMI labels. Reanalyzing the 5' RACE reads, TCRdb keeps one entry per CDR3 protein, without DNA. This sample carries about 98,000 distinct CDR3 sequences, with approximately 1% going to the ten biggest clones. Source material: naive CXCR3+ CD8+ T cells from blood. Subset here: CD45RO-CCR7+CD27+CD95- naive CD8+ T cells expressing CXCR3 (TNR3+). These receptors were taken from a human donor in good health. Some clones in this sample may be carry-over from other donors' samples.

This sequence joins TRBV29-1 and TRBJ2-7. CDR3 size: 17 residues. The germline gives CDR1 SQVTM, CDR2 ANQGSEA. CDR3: CSVEIWNIATGSYEQYF.

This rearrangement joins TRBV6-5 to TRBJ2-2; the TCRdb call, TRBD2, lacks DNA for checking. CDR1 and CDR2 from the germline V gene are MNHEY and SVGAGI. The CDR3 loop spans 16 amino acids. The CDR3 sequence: CAVAAGAGVFTGELFF.

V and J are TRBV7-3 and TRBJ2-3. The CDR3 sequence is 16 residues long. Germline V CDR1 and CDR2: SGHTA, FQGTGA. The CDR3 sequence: CASSLRSSTEADTQYF.

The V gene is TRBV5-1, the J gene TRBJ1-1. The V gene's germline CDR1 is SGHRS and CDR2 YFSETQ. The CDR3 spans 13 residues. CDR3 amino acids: CASSLEWNTEAFF.

CDR3 amino acids: CATSESRQRDEKLFF. The V and J genes are TRBV15 and TRBJ1-4. The germline V gene encodes CDR1 LNHNV and CDR2 YYDKDF (reference sequence). The CDR3 covers 15 residues. Supplemented by reference TRBV15 and TRBJ1-4, the full variable domain reads DAMVIQNPRYQVTQFGKPVTLSCSQTLNHNVMYWYQQKSSQAPKLLFHYYDKDFNNEADTPDNFQSRRPNTSFCFLDIRSPGLGDTAMYLCATSESRQRDEKLFFGSGTQLSVL.

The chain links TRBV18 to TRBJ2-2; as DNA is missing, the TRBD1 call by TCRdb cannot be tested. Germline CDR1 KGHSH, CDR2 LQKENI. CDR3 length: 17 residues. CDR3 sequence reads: CASSPAGTATNTGELFF.

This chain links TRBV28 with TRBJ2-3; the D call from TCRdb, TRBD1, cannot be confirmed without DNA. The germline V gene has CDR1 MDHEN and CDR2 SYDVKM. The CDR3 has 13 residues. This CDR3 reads CASSFRPGDTQYF.